The rows below give T cell receptor beta chains drawn from one sample of a study of T cells in pancreatic ductal adenocarcinoma. Method: immunoSEQ multiplex PCR; TCRdb's copy keeps in-frame clones and lacks some. This repertoire shows roughly 5,400 clones, about 88% found once; its top ten account for about 6.1%. What was sequenced was pancreatic tumor tissue. The receptors stem from a human donor with pancreatic ductal adenocarcinoma. Both conserved end residues are part of each CDR3. Each record gives: V gene, clone size, D gene, J gene, CDR3 DNA, CDR3 protein. The D gene is left open where the match is weak. Rows give clone size only sometimes, using once, few, many, or a class for an expanded clone.

TRBV5-6,once,TRBD2,TRBJ2-3,TGTGCCAGCAGTCCCGGACTAGCGGGCACAGATACGCAGTATTTT,CASSPGLAGTDTQYF
TRBV12-2,-,-,TRBJ1-2,TGTGCAAGTCGCTTAGCGTCTTCCCCTCTAGGGGCTAACTATGGCTACACCTTC,CASRLASSPLGANYGYTF
TRBV6-5,-,-,TRBJ1-1,TGTGCCAGCAGTAACCGGGGCGCTCCCTCAGCTTTCTTT,CASSNRGAPSAFF
TRBV5-1,-,TRBD1,TRBJ2-2,TGCGCCAGCAGCGTTGACAGGGTCCAGATCGGGGAGCTGTTTTTT,CASSVDRVQIGELFF
TRBV4-2,-,TRBD1,TRBJ2-7,TGTGCCAGCAGCCCCGGACAGGTCACATCCTACGAGCAGTACTTC,CASSPGQVTSYEQYF
TRBV30,few,-,TRBJ1-1,TGTGCCTGGAGTGTAGGAGGGGACACTGAAGCTTTCTTT,CAWSVGGDTEAFF
TRBV5-6,-,-,TRBJ2-5,TGTGCCAGCAGCGCCGGGACTCACCAAGAGACCCAGTACTTC,CASSAGTHQETQYF
TRBV4-1,-,TRBD2,TRBJ2-1,TGCGCCAGCAGCCAAGCCACTAGCGGGAGTTCCAATGAGCAGTTCTTC,CASSQATSGSSNEQFF
TRBV4-1,-,-,TRBJ1-2,TGCGCCAGCAGCCAAGATGAGGGGAACTATGGCTACACCTTC,CASSQDEGNYGYTF
TRBV19,once,-,TRBJ2-3,TGTGCCAGTAGTATAGCTCGGGATACGCAGTATTTT,CASSIARDTQYF
TRBV7-6,-,-,TRBJ2-3,TGTGCCAGCAGCCCGCGCGCAGGGTCTAGCACAGATACGCAGTATTTT,CASSPRAGSSTDTQYF
TRBV11-2,once,-,TRBJ2-2,TGTGCCAGCAGCTTAGTGGTCAGGAGCAACACCGGGGAGCTGTTTTTT,CASSLVVRSNTGELFF
TRBV5-1,-,-,TRBJ2-3,TGCGCCAGCAAGTCTTTGAGTGGCACAGATACGCAGTATTTT,CASKSLSGTDTQYF
TRBV5-6,-,-,TRBJ1-6,TGTGCCAGCAGCTTGGGGCCCTCAACCCTCCACTTT,CASSLGPSTLHF
TRBV4-2,-,-,TRBJ2-7,TGTGCCAGCAGCGAGAGGGCTAGAAGCGAGCAGTACTTC,CASSERARSEQYF
TRBV4-2,-,TRBD2,TRBJ2-3,TGTGCCAGCAGCCAAGGTCCCGCGGGGGGCAGCTCAGATACGCAGTATTTT,CASSQGPAGGSSDTQYF
TRBV6-5,-,TRBD1,TRBJ1-6,TGTGCCAGCAATGGTGGACAGGGGCACAATTCACCCCTCCACTTT,CASNGGQGHNSPLHF
TRBV2,-,-,TRBJ1-6,TGTGCCAACAGACAGGACCATAATTCACCCCTCCACTTT,CANRQDHNSPLHF
TRBV5-1,-,-,TRBJ1-1,TGCGCCAGCAGCACCCAGGACAACACTGAAGCTTTCTTT,CASSTQDNTEAFF
TRBV19,-,-,TRBJ2-1,TGTGCCAGTAGTATGACACAGATTACTGAGCAGTTCTTC,CASSMTQITEQFF
TRBV19,once,-,TRBJ2-3,TGTGCCAGTACCCTTCGAGCCACAGATACGCAGTATTTT,CASTLRATDTQYF
TRBV6-1,-,-,TRBJ2-1,TGTGCCAGCAGTGTTGAGCGGAGCTCCTACAATGAGCAGTTCTTC,CASSVERSSYNEQFF
TRBV7-6,once,-,TRBJ2-2,TGTGCCAGCAGCTTTGGGGGCGACACCACGAACACCGGGGAGCTGTTTTTT,CASSFGGDTTNTGELFF
TRBV11-1,-,-,TRBJ2-1,TGTGCCAGCAGCTGGGACCGATTCAATGAGCAGTTCTTC,CASSWDRFNEQFF
TRBV5-1,-,-,TRBJ2-1,TGCGCCAGCAGCTTGGCTCCGCCGGGGAATGAGCAGTTCTTC,CASSLAPPGNEQFF